What follows describes a single T cell receptor (beta chain). Its antigen is as yet unknown. In the same sample, other DNA sequences code for this CDR3. A roughly 120-subject validation cohort, separate from the approximately 690-subject first cohort, supplied the donors. This sample was taken from a study of cytomegalovirus exposure and HLA in healthy donors. Study summary: The platform used for the 95 to 150 validation repertoires matched that of the roughly 720 first-cohort repertoires, a later analysis reported. Whole-study findings and limits: The study put 150 or so TCR beta chains on its list as cytomegalovirus-associated. Reportedly, cytomegalovirus status was diagnosed with high sensitivity and specificity.

There are 14 residues in the CDR3. Trimming took off 0 bases at V and 5 bases at J, with 10 bases between the two ends. Germline V gene data show CDR1 as LGHNA and CDR2 as YNFKEQ. Sequencing was performed with immunoSEQ multiplex PCR; in TCRdb, only in-frame clones are kept and a portion is missing. In the table there are about 73,000 clones, 90% to 95% of which are singletons. The sample comprised PBMCs. V is TRBV4-2 and J is TRBJ1-1; D is unresolved. The sequence derives from a young man in good health and CMV-seronegative. In DNA form, the CDR3 reads TGTGCCAGCAGCCAAGATTCCGGGAGAACTGAAGCTTTCTTT. Its translation is CASSQDSGRTEAFF.